This entry lists 19 T cell receptor beta chains sequenced from one sample in a study of blood T cell repertoires in COVID-19. TCRdb's copy holds only in-frame clones and misses some; the assay was immunoSEQ multiplex PCR. The sample lists about 260,000 clones, around 90% occurring once. Sequencing input: peripheral blood. The source is a woman in her fifties or sixties with COVID-19, enrolled during active disease.

This chain uses TRBV11-2 with TRBJ2-5; 7 bases fit TRBD1. This CDR3 has 15 amino acids. J was trimmed by 5 bases and V by 4 bases; bases with no gene match: 10. Per germline, CDR1 SGHAT and CDR2 FQNNGV. CDR3 bases: TGTGCCAGCAGCTATGCAGGGGGTTCATTGGAGACCCAGTACTTC. Its translation is CASSYAGGSLETQYF.

This clone was recorded a few times. V usage is TRBV6-5 and J usage is TRBJ1-1, with D perhaps matching TRBD1 (5 bases). Trimming left V 0 bases short and J 3 bases short, with 8 bases between. Germline V CDR1 and CDR2: MNHEY, SVGAGI. The CDR3 totals 14 residues. Here the CDR3 reads CASSYSFRDTEAFF. CDR3 bases: TGTGCCAGCAGTTACTCGTTCAGGGACACTGAAGCTTTCTTT.

CDR3 coding DNA: TGTGCCACCTCCAGCGACAGGGCCTACTCCTACGAGCAGTACTTC. Translated: CATSSDRAYSYEQYF. V is TRBV2 and J is TRBJ2-7, with TRBD1 identical over 7 bases. Germline CDR1 and CDR2: SNHLY and FYNNEI. The CDR3 contains 15 residues. V shed 10 bases and J 0 bases; nucleotides not matched to a gene: 12. The full variable domain, its missing parts supplied by reference TRBV2 and TRBJ2-7, is EPEVTQTPSHQVTQMGQEVILRCVPISNHLYFYWYRQILGQKVEFLVSFYNNEISEKSEIFDDQFSVERPDGSNFTLKIRSTKLEDSAMYFCATSSDRAYSYEQYFGPGTRLTVT.

The gene calls are TRBV7-6 and TRBJ2-1, with 9 positions matching TRBD2. This CDR3 contains 15 residues. V dropped 3 bases and J dropped 1; count of bases not matched to a gene: 1. Per the germline V gene, CDR1 is SGHVS and CDR2 is FNYEAQ. The CDR3 DNA is TGTGCCAGCAGCTTCCTAGCGGGGTCCTACAATGAGCAGTTCTTC. It specifies CASSFLAGSYNEQFF.

CDR3 residues: CASTGTAMNTEAFF. The CDR3 DNA sequence: TGCGCCAGCACCGGGACAGCTATGAACACTGAAGCTTTCTTT. V gene TRBV5-1 combines with J gene TRBJ1-1; 7 bases fit TRBD1. CDR1 is SGHRS, CDR2 YFSETQ, per germline. The V gene end was trimmed by 6 bases and the J gene end by 0 bases; junction bases not matched to a gene: 5. The CDR3 totals 14 residues.

The chain links TRBV7-9 to TRBJ1-1; D gene ambiguous. The germline gives CDR1 SEHNR, CDR2 FQNEAQ (reference sequence). V was shortened by 3 bases and J by 1 base, with 15 bases between the two germline ends. The length of the CDR3 is 16 residues. The CDR3 nucleotides read TGTGCCAGCAGCTTGGTACGAGGGATCAGGAACACTGAAGCTTTCTTT. Its translation is CASSLVRGIRNTEAFF.

V is TRBV6-2 or TRBV6-3 and J is TRBJ2-3; D not certain. Trimming shortened V by 2 bases and J by 4 bases, and 4 bases separated the two germline ends. The germline V gene has CDR1 MNHEY and CDR2 SVGEGT. The CDR3 has 12 residues. DNA of the CDR3: TGTGCCAGCAGTTACCCCGCAGATACGCAGTATTTT. Translated: CASSYPADTQYF.

In its sample, this clone was seen once. The chain recombines TRBV27 with TRBJ2-7; 9 nucleotides align to TRBD2. This CDR3 is 16 amino acids long. V lost 5 bases, J lost 0 bases, and 8 bases stayed unmatched. Per the germline V gene, CDR1 is MNHEY and CDR2 is SMNVEV (reference sequence). CDR3 sequence (DNA): TGTGCCAGCAGTCACCACGGACTAGCGCGCTCCTACGAGCAGTACTTC. Translated, it gives CASSHHGLARSYEQYF.

The sample holds one count of this clone. The rearrangement uses TRBV5-1 and TRBJ1-2; tentatively, D is TRBD1 (6 bases). CDR3 length: 11 amino acids. Germline loops: CDR1 SGHRS, CDR2 YFSETQ. V lost 4 bases and J 8 bases, leaving 9 bases between the germline ends. The CDR3 DNA reads TGCGCCAGCAGCGGGACACGGGGCTACACCTTC. Its protein is CASSGTRGYTF.

The chain couples TRBV28 to TRBJ2-1; 9 bases match TRBD1. Germline CDR1 reads MDHEN; CDR2 reads SYDVKM. The CDR3 is 15 amino acids. The trim removed 7 bases at V and 10 bases at J, leaving 14 bases unmatched. CDR3 bases: TGTGCCAGCAACCTCCGGGACAGGGTAACGCGGGAGCAGTTCTTC. Its protein product is CASNLRDRVTREQFF.

The chain employs TRBV10-3 and TRBJ2-3; D is possibly TRBD2 (5 bases). This CDR3 has 15 residues. Germline V CDR1 and CDR2: ENHRY, SYGVKD. V shed 0 bases and J shed 2 bases, with 9 bases lying between them. This chain's CDR3 is CAISESGANTDTQYF. CDR3 nucleotides: TGTGCCATCAGTGAGTCGGGAGCGAACACAGATACGCAGTATTTT.

This chain links TRBV5-1 with TRBJ1-2, with unresolved D. The CDR3 extends over 12 amino acids. CDR1 is SGHRS, CDR2 YFSETQ, per germline. V was clipped by 4 bases and J by 4 bases, with 8 bases between them. The CDR3 protein is CASSEGVYGYTF. As DNA, the CDR3 is TGCGCCAGCAGCGAGGGAGTCTATGGCTACACCTTC. The variable domain in full, completed from reference TRBV5-1 and TRBJ1-2, reads KAGVTQTPRYLIKTRGQQVTLSCSPISGHRSVSWYQQTPGQGLQFLFEYFSETQRNKGNFPGRFSGRQFSNSRSEMNVSTLELGDSALYLCASSEGVYGYTFGSGTRLTVV.

This sequence joins TRBV5-4 and TRBJ2-1; D is ambiguous. Germline V lookup: CDR1 SGHNT, CDR2 YYREEE (reference sequence). V was shortened by 4 bases and J by 0 bases, with 14 bases between the two germline ends. The CDR3 consists of 16 residues. The CDR3 is CASSPGSRSSYNEQFF. DNA for the CDR3: TGTGCCAGCAGCCCCGGGTCGCGGAGCTCCTACAATGAGCAGTTCTTC.

The chain has TRBV9 and TRBJ1-2, with TRBD1 as a possible D gene (5 bases). The CDR3 has 16 amino acids. Germline V lookup: CDR1 SGDLS, CDR2 YYNGEE. The V end lost 4 bases, the J end lost 8 bases, and 24 bases lay between the germline ends. CDR3 residues: CASSLLPTGGDLGYTF. The CDR3 DNA sequence: TGTGCCAGCAGCCTCCTTCCGACCGGGGGGGATCTCGGCTACACCTTC.

This chain uses TRBV5-1 with TRBJ1-1; 10 bases are shared with TRBD1. The CDR3 is made up of 17 amino acids. Per germline, CDR1 SGHRS and CDR2 YFSETQ. V dropped 1 base and J dropped 4; count of bases not matched to a gene: 10. CDR3 loop: CASSLYGDRGLGTEAFF. The CDR3 region has the DNA TGCGCCAGCAGCTTGTATGGCGACAGGGGGCTTGGCACTGAAGCTTTCTTT.

The chain joins TRBV4-1 to TRBJ1-5, with D unresolved. This CDR3 contains 13 residues. The V end lost 1 base, the J end lost 6 bases, and 7 bases lay between the germline ends. Looked up from germline, CDR1 is MGHRA and CDR2 is YSYEKL. CDR3 DNA: TGCGCCAGCAGCCAAGGGTGGCTTCAGCCCCAGCATTTT. It translates to CASSQGWLQPQHF.

V is TRBV28 and J is TRBJ1-2, with D possibly being TRBD1 (5 bases). The CDR3 contains 14 residues. Per the germline V gene, CDR1 is MDHEN and CDR2 is SYDVKM. V was trimmed by 5 bases and J by 2 bases, leaving 12 bases between them. The CDR3 region has the DNA TGTGCCAGCAGTGGTTCGCAGGGAAACTATGGCTACACCTTC. This sequence encodes CASSGSQGNYGYTF.

The rearrangement uses TRBV28 and TRBJ1-2, with a weak D call TRBD1 (6 bases). Germline assignment: CDR1 MDHEN and CDR2 SYDVKM. This CDR3 is built from 14 residues. The V gene lost 5 bases and the J gene lost 3 bases, with 13 bases spanning the gap. The CDR3 sequence is CASSRQAYYYGYTF. The CDR3 region has the DNA TGTGCCAGCAGTCGACAGGCCTATTACTATGGCTACACCTTC.

Only one count was recorded for this clone. The chain is built from TRBV3-1 (or the pseudogene TRBV3-2) and TRBJ2-3; 9 bases are shared with TRBD2. The length of the CDR3 is 17 residues. After removal of 0 bases from V and 4 bases from J, the junction contained 8 bases not matched to a gene. Germline-derived CDR1 and CDR2 are LGHDT and YNNKEL (reference sequence). This chain's CDR3 is CASSQDQGVAGADTQYF. CDR3 sequence (DNA): TGTGCCAGCAGCCAAGATCAAGGGGTAGCGGGAGCAGATACGCAGTATTTT.